This T cell receptor beta chain was observed in a study of blood T cell repertoires in COVID-19. Study information: Sources were T cells, B-cell-depleted T cells, or PBMCs; the material itself was cDNA or gDNA.

This clone was seen once. Different DNA sequences within this sample yield the same CDR3. Original processing methods: For nucleated cells, counts were estimated from reference gene primer amplification. Sequencing used immunoSEQ multiplex PCR; TCRdb keeps in-frame clones, though not all of them. That table supplies the V and J calls and clone size; D and trimming were determined from the DNA. The data show roughly 100,000 clones, 85% to 90% seen once. The CDR3 sequence is 13 residues long. The V end was cut by 5 bases, the J end by 3 bases, with 9 bases between. Germline V gene data show CDR1 as KGHSH and CDR2 as LQKENI.

Sequencing was done on a sample of peripheral blood. This TCR was sampled from a human donor in a cohort sampled during active COVID-19. The chain combines TRBV18 with TRBJ2-3, with D unclear. CDR3 in DNA: TGTGCCAGCTCAGTAACAGCTACAGATACGCAGTATTTT. Translation: CASSVTATDTQYF.